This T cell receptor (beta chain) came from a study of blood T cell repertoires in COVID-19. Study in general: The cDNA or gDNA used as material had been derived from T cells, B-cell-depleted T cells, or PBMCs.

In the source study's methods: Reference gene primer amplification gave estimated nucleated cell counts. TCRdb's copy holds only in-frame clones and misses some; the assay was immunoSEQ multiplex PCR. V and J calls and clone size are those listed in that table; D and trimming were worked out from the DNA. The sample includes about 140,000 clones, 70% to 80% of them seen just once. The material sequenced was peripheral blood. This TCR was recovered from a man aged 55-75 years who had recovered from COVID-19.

The CDR3 sequence is CASSPYTRAGSETQYF. The CDR3 nucleotides are TGTGCCAGCAGTCCGTACACACGAGCAGGGTCCGAGACCCAGTACTTC. The chain couples TRBV27 to TRBJ2-5; TRBD1 might be the D (5 bases). The V end lost 5 bases, the J end lost 5 bases, and 21 bases lay between the germline ends. This CDR3 contains 16 residues. Germline loops: CDR1 MNHEY, CDR2 SMNVEV (reference sequence).